The present entry profiles one T cell receptor (beta chain) with its context. Its cognate antigen is unknown. This entry is derived from a study of cytomegalovirus exposure and HLA in healthy donors. Vbeta (60) and Jbeta (13) primers were used in the PCR. Profiled with immunoSEQ multiplex PCR; TCRdb holds only in-frame clones, not every one. The data contain approximately 170,000 clones, 80% to 90% of them seen just once; the ten biggest clones take up roughly 0.75%. The donors (healthy individuals) were bone marrow donors. This CDR3 has 14 residues. Germline loops: CDR1 MDHEN, CDR2 SYDVKM. The V end was cut by 2 bases, the J end by 5 bases, with 13 bases between. Study observations and caveats: Fewer than 200 TCR beta chains were listed as cytomegalovirus-associated. Highest at DRB1 and lowest at HLA-C, TCR association rates differed among HLA loci in a later analysis.

The chain joins TRBV28 to TRBJ2-7, with unresolved D. Material: PBMCs. The receptor was derived from a woman aged 18-30 years in good health and CMV-seronegative. The CDR3, as DNA: TGTGCCAGCAGTTTAATCGGAGCGACCCACGAGCAGTACTTC. Its translation: CASSLIGATHEQYF.